Described below is a single TCR beta chain sequence and its context. Its antigen is still unknown. Germline CDR1 and CDR2: MNHEY and SVGAGI. V was shortened by 6 bases and J by 1 base, with 6 bases between the two germline ends. The CDR3 is 12 residues long. The sample belongs to a study of T cell responses to AZD1222 COVID-19 vaccine. Study in general: It was second doses at about 4 or about 12 weeks that were pooled.

Only in-frame clones appear in the TCRdb table, and some are missing; sequencing was by immunoSEQ multiplex PCR. The data show around 99,000 clones, roughly 90% seen once. General study results and limits: Donors were chiefly white British, with a greater number of females, and clonal diversity was perhaps underestimated. Regions left unmutated in variants are reportedly the target of nearly half of spike-specific TCRs. Spike-wide coverage was observed for vaccine-associated CD4 TCRs, with dominant responses at 160-218 and 743-854.

The gene calls are TRBV6-5 and TRBJ2-5; D not certain. The sample was peripheral blood, taken on day 0 of AZD1222 vaccination. The sequence was obtained from an adult in good health. The CDR3 sequence: CASRRTQETQYF. The CDR3 DNA reads as TGTGCCAGCAGAAGGACCCAAGAGACCCAGTACTTC.